The 5 T cell receptor beta chains presented below share a single source sample, sequenced in a study of response to subunit inactivated influenza vaccine. TCRdb ran MiXCR on the RT-PCR reads and lists one entry per CDR3 protein. Of more than 150,000 distinct CDR3 sequences listed, around 9% are singletons. Material: non-naive T cells sorted from PBMCs, obtained on the day of vaccination. Receptors originate from a man in his fifties who received an inactivated influenza vaccine.

This clonotype was observed a few times. The chain joins TRBV5-5 to TRBJ1-2, with TRBD1 matching over 7 bases. The CDR3 is made up of 16 amino acids. The trim removed 0 bases at V and 7 bases at J, leaving 12 bases unmatched. The germline CDR1 and CDR2 sequences are SGHKS and YYEKEE (reference sequence). The CDR3 DNA follows: TGTGCCAGCAGCTTGGACGCCGGCAGGGGGTCGGGTGGCTACACCTTC. Protein product: CASSLDAGRGSGGYTF. Supplemented by reference TRBV5-5 and TRBJ1-2, the full variable domain reads DAGVTQSPTHLIKTRGQQVTLRCSPISGHKSVSWYQQVLGQGPQFIFQYYEKEERGRGNFPDRFSARQFPNYSSELNVNALLLGDSALYLCASSLDAGRGSGGYTFGSGTRLTVV.

A word on this clonotype: Germline is not matched at one junction end, which may reflect a read error. The rearrangement uses TRBV5-1 and TRBJ2-1; TRBD2 is a possible D gene (6 bases). Per germline, CDR1 SGHRS and CDR2 YFSETQ. The CDR3 is 15 amino acids. In nucleotides, the CDR3 is TGCTCCAGCAGCTTGTTGGGCAGGGCGGGAAATGAGCAGTTCTTC. It codes for CSSSLLGRAGNEQFF.

This clonotype was counted a few times. The CDR3 nucleotides read TGTGCCAGCAGCGCCACACAGGGACAGGCCAATGAAAAACTGTTTTTT. It codes for CASSATQGQANEKLFF. The gene calls are TRBV9 and TRBJ1-4, with 8 positions matching TRBD1. This CDR3 contains 16 residues. V gave up 3 bases and J gave up 5 bases; unmatched junction bases: 9. Germline V gene data show CDR1 as SGDLS and CDR2 as YYNGEE.

The V call is TRBV20-1, the J call TRBJ2-1, with 7 nucleotides matching TRBD2. In germline, CDR1 is DFQATT, CDR2 SNEGSKA (reference sequence). V gave up 3 bases and J gave up 2 bases; unmatched junction bases: 10. CDR3 length equals 16 residues. CDR3 DNA sequence: TGCAGTGCTAGTTCTTTCGGCCGGGGGGCCTACAATGAGCAGTTCTTC. The encoded protein is CSASSFGRGAYNEQFF.

This chain uses TRBV7-9 with TRBJ1-1; the D is unclear. The CDR3 contains 12 residues. V gave up 5 bases and J gave up 7 bases, with 11 bases separating them. The germline V gene encodes CDR1 SEHNR and CDR2 FQNEAQ (reference sequence). CDR3 in DNA: TGTGCCAGCAGCCGTTCCGAGTTTGAAGCTTTCTTT. It encodes CASSRSEFEAFF.